What follows are 10 T cell receptor beta chains derived from one specimen sequenced in a study of blood T cell repertoires in COVID-19. TCRdb's table, derived via immunoSEQ multiplex PCR, lists solely in-frame clones and lacks some. The table includes approximately 180,000 clones, 70% to 90% detected once. The specimen sequenced was peripheral blood. Every receptor here comes from a person aged 70 to 79 with COVID-19, enrolled during active disease.

The chain carries TRBV12-5 and TRBJ2-2; D gene unclear. Trimming left V 8 bases short and J 5 bases short, with 9 bases between. The CDR3 runs to 12 residues. Germline CDR1 LGHNT, CDR2 FRNRAP. CDR3 in amino acids: CASKISTGELFF. The CDR3 bases are TGTGCTAGTAAAATTTCAACCGGGGAGCTGTTTTTT.

The rearrangement joins TRBV29-1 to TRBJ1-4; D might be TRBD1 (6 bases). The CDR3 extends over 12 amino acids. Germline V gene lookup returns CDR1 SQVTM and CDR2 ANQGSEA. V was clipped by 6 bases and J by 10 bases, with 15 bases between them. The CDR3 protein is CSVGRQDGKLFF. CDR3 DNA sequence: TGCAGCGTGGGCAGACAGGACGGAAAACTGTTTTTT.

The V gene is TRBV9, the J gene TRBJ1-6; the D gene is possibly TRBD1 (5 bases). The V gene lost 3 bases and the J gene lost 1 base, with 14 bases spanning the gap. CDR1 and CDR2 from the germline V gene are SGDLS and YYNGEE. This CDR3 comprises 17 residues. CDR3 region: CASSGGQFGSYNSPLHF. CDR3 nucleotide sequence: TGTGCCAGCAGCGGAGGACAATTTGGTTCCTATAATTCACCCCTCCACTTT.

V usage is TRBV12-2 and J usage is TRBJ1-5; no DNA check was done on the table's D call, TRBD1. TRBV12-2 is annotated as a pseudogene. The CDR3 extends over 16 amino acids. Written as DNA, the CDR3 is TGTGCAAGTCGCCCCGCAGGGGGCGCTGGGGATCAGCCCCAGCATTTT. As protein: CASRPAGGAGDQPQHF.

The CDR3 DNA reads TGTGCCAGCAGCCGGGGCCGGGGGGGAAACTATGGCTACACCTTC. It translates to CASSRGRGGNYGYTF. The chain combines TRBV3-1 (or the pseudogene TRBV3-2) with TRBJ1-2, with a possible D match to TRBD1 (5 bases). Germline assignment: CDR1 LGHDT and CDR2 YNNKEL (reference sequence). With 4 bases removed from V and 2 bases from J, the gap between germline ends came to 14 bases. The CDR3 covers 15 residues.

The chain couples TRBV4-1 to TRBJ1-3; 8 bases align to TRBD1. Germline-derived CDR1 and CDR2 are MGHRA and YSYEKL. The CDR3 is 17 residues long. Trimming at V came to 3 bases and at J to 0 bases, leaving 7 bases not matched to a gene. Here the CDR3 DNA reads TGCGCCAGCAGCCAGATGGGGACAGGACCCTCTGGAAACACCATATATTTT. Translation gives CASSQMGTGPSGNTIYF.

The chain recombines TRBV4-2 with TRBJ2-2; 7 bases align to TRBD2. V was clipped by 4 bases and J by 7 bases; unmatched bases: 15. This CDR3 is 17 amino acids long. CDR1 is LGHNA, CDR2 YNFKEQ, per germline. Here the CDR3 reads CASSLTGWRESDGELFF. In DNA, the CDR3 is TGTGCCAGCAGCCTAACGGGTTGGCGGGAGTCGGACGGGGAGCTGTTTTTT.

The V gene is TRBV7-2, the J gene TRBJ1-3; weak D call: TRBD1 (6 bases). CDR3 size: 15 residues. Germline-derived CDR1 and CDR2 are SGHTA and FQGNSA. Trimming took off 5 bases at V and 4 bases at J, with 15 bases between the two ends. The CDR3 loop reads CASSLGWDTGNTIYF. CDR3 sequence (DNA): TGTGCCAGCAGCCTGGGCTGGGACACAGGAAACACCATATATTTT.

This chain uses TRBV18 with TRBJ2-1, with 8 bases matching TRBD2. Trimming at V came to 7 bases and at J to 8 bases, leaving 10 bases not matched to a gene. The germline V gene encodes CDR1 KGHSH and CDR2 LQKENI. The CDR3 runs to 14 residues. The CDR3 DNA reads as TGTGCCAGCTTTACCGGGACTAGTTTCGATGAGCAGTTCTTC. Translated, it gives CASFTGTSFDEQFF.

The chain recombines TRBV19 with TRBJ2-3, with 10 bases aligning to TRBD2. This CDR3 comprises 16 residues. V trimming: 3 bases; J trimming: 2 bases; junction bases outside the gene matches: 5. Germline V gene sequence: CDR1 LNHDA, CDR2 SQIVND (reference sequence). CDR3 nucleotides: TGTGCCAGTAGTATGGCACTAGCGGGAAACACAGATACGCAGTATTTT. Translating it yields CASSMALAGNTDTQYF.